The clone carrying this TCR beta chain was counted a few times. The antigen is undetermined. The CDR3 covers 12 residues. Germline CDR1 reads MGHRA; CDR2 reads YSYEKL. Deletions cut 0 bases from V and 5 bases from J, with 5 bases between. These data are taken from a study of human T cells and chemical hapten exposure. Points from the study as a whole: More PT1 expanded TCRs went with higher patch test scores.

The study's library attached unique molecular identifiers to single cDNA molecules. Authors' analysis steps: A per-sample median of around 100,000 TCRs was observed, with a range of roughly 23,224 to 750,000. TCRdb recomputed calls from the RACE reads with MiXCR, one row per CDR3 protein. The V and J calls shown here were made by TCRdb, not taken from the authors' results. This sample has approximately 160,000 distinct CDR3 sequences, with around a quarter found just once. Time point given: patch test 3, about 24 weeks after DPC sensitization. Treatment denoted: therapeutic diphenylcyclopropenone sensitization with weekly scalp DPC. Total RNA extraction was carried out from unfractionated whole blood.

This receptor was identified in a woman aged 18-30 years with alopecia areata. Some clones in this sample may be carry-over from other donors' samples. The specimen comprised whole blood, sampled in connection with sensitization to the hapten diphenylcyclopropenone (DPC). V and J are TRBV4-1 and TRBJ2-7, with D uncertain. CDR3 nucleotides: TGCGCCAGCAGCCAAGATATCCACGAGCAGTACTTC. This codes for CASSQDIHEQYF.